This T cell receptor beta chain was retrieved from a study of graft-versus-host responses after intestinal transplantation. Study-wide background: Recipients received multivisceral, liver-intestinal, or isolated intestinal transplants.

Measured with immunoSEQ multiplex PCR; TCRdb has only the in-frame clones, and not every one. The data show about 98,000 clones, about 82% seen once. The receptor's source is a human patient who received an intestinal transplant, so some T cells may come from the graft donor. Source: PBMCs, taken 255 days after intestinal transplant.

The DNA of the CDR3 is TGTGCCAGCATCCCTCCCGGGAGTAGGGATGAAGCTTTCTTT. This codes for CASIPPGSRDEAFF. The chain has TRBV2 and TRBJ1-1; no clear D. CDR3 size: 14 residues. Per the germline V gene, CDR1 is SNHLY and CDR2 is FYNNEI. V was shortened by 7 bases and J by 7 bases, with 19 bases between the two germline ends. Looking up the rest from reference TRBV2 and TRBJ1-1 gives the full variable domain: EPEVTQTPSHQVTQMGQEVILRCVPISNHLYFYWYRQILGQKVEFLVSFYNNEISEKSEIFDDQFSVERPDGSNFTLKIRSTKLEDSAMYFCASIPPGSRDEAFFGQGTRLTVV.